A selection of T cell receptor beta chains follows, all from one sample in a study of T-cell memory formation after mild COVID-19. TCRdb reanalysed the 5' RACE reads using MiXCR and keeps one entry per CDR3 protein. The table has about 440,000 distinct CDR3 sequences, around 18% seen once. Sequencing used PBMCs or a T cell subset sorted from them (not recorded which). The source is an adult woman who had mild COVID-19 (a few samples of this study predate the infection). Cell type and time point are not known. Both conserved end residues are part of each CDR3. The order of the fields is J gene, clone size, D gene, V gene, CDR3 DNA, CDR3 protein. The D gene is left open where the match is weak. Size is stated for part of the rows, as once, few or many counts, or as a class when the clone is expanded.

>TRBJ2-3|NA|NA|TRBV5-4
TGTGCCAGCAGCTGGGCGAGCACAGATACGCAGTATTTT
CASSWASTDTQYF
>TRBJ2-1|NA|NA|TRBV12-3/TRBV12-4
TGTGCCAGCAGTTCCTCGGCGGGGCGAGAGCAGTTCTTC
CASSSSAGREQFF
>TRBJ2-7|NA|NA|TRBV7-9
TGTGCCAGCAGCTTCCCCCTACAGGGTTTCTCCTACGAGCAGTACTTC
CASSFPLQGFSYEQYF
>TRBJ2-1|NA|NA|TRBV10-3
TGTGCCATCATGAGTCAGTCAGACAATGAGCAGTTCTTC
CAIMSQSDNEQFF
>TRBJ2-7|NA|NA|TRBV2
TGTGCCAGCAGAATCGACAGTTACGAGCAGTACTTC
CASRIDSYEQYF
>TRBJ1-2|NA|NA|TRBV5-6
TGTGCCAGCAGCACAAGGGCCCCGGACTATGGCTACACCTTC
CASSTRAPDYGYTF
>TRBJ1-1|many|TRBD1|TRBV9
TGTGCCAGCAGCGTCGGGACAGTTCCACACCAAGAAGCTTTCTTT
CASSVGTVPHQEAFF
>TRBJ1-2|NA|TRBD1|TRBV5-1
TGCGCCAGCAGCTTGAAGATCCGGGGACAGAACTATGGCTACACCTTC
CASSLKIRGQNYGYTF
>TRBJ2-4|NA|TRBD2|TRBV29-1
TGCAGCGCCTATAGCGGGGGGCGGTTCAAAAACATTCAGTACTTC
CSAYSGGRFKNIQYF
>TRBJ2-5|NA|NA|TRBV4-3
TGCGCCAGCAGCCAAGAGGCCGGCAGTTGGGAGACCCAGTACTTC
CASSQEAGSWETQYF
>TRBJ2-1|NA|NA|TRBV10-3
TGTGCCATCAGTGTAGCCTATATCAATGAGCAGTTCTTC
CAISVAYINEQFF
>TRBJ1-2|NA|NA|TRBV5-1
TGCGCCAGCAGCTTGGTAGGCGGGGGGCGCAGGGTCGGCTATGGCTACACCTTC
CASSLVGGGRRVGYGYTF
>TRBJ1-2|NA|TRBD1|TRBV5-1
TGCGCCAGCAGCTTGGATACAGGGGGCTATGGCTACACCTTC
CASSLDTGGYGYTF
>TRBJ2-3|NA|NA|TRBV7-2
TGTGCCAGCAGCTTTAACGGGGGTAGCACAGATACGCAGTATTTT
CASSFNGGSTDTQYF
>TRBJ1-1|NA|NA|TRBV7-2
TGTGCCAGCAGCTCAGGGCCTCACTATAACACTGAAGCTTTCTTT
CASSSGPHYNTEAFF
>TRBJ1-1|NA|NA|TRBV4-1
TGCGCCAGCAGCACAACAACAGGTATGAACACTGAAGCTTTCTTT
CASSTTTGMNTEAFF
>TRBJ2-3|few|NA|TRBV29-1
TGCAGCGTTGAAACGCCGAGGGATACGCAGTATTTT
CSVETPRDTQYF
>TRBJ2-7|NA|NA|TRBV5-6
TGTGCCAGCAGCTTGGGGGAAGCCGTAACCTACGAGCAGTACTTC
CASSLGEAVTYEQYF
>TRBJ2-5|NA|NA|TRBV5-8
TGTGCCAGCAGCTTGGGTGGAGGGGACGAGTACCAAGAGACCCAGTACTTC
CASSLGGGDEYQETQYF
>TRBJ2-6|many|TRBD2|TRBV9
TGTGCCAGCAGCGTCGGTAGCGGGAGGGCCTTTGGGGCCAACGTCCTGACTTTC
CASSVGSGRAFGANVLTF
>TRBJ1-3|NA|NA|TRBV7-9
TGTGCCAGCAGCCCAGTTATCATGCGAAACACCATATATTTT
CASSPVIMRNTIYF
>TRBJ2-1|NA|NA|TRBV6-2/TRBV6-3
TGTGCCAGCAGTAGCGTCCCTTGGAACAATGAGCAGTTCTTC
CASSSVPWNNEQFF
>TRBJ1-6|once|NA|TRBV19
TGTGCCAGTACCTCGGCTACCCTTTATAATTCACCCCTCCACTTT
CASTSATLYNSPLHF
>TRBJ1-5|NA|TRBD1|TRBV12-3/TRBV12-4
TGTGCCAGCAGCAGGGACAGTTATAGCAATCAGCCCCAGCATTTT
CASSRDSYSNQPQHF
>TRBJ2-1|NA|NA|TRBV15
TGTGCCACCAGCAGAGCTGGGGGCACCCGCTCCTACAATGAGCAGTTCTTC
CATSRAGGTRSYNEQFF
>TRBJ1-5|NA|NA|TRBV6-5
TGTGCCAGCAGTAGGAACGGGGGCAATCAGCCCCAGCATTTT
CASSRNGGNQPQHF
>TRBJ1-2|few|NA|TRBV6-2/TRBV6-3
TGTGCCAGCAGCCCCCTTGGAGGCTATGGCTACACCTTC
CASSPLGGYGYTF
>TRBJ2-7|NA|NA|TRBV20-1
TGCAGTGCTAGAGCCCAACAGGGGAGGTCCTACGAGCAGTACTTC
CSARAQQGRSYEQYF
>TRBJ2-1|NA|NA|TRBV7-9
TGTGCCAGCAGCTTCTCTAGAAACAATGAGCAGTTCTTC
CASSFSRNNEQFF